This T cell receptor (beta chain) was profiled in a study of blood T cell repertoires in COVID-19. Turning to the study itself: T cells, B-cell-depleted T cells, or PBMCs provided the cDNA or gDNA that served as material.

V gave up 0 bases and J gave up 4 bases, with 7 bases separating them. This CDR3 spans 14 amino acids. The germline CDR1 and CDR2 sequences are MNHEY and SVGAGI. Original processing notes: The authors estimated nucleated cell counts from reference gene primer amplification. Data came from immunoSEQ multiplex PCR; TCRdb stores just in-frame clones and leaves some out. D and trimming were read from the DNA, whereas the V and J calls and clone size are those reported in that table. Altogether some 300,000 clones are present, 85% to 90% being singletons, with the ten largest covering 5.5% to 8%. V usage is TRBV6-5 and J usage is TRBJ1-5; D is uncertain. The source of this sequence is a woman aged 45-65 years with COVID-19, enrolled during active disease. Material for sequencing was peripheral blood. CDR3 DNA sequence: TGTGCCAGCAGTTACTCGTCACAGAATCAGCCCCAGCATTTT. Translating gives CASSYSSQNQPQHF.